This T cell receptor beta chain was documented in a study of blood T cell repertoires in COVID-19. The V gene end was trimmed by 3 bases and the J gene end by 5 bases; junction bases not matched to a gene: 6. CDR3 size: 14 residues. Germline V gene data show CDR1 as PRHDT and CDR2 as FYEKMQ (reference sequence). The protocol was immunoSEQ multiplex PCR, while the TCRdb copy is restricted to in-frame clones and leaves out a portion. This sample has about 240,000 clones, with approximately 80% found just once. The source material was peripheral blood. The chain combines TRBV13 with TRBJ1-1, with TRBD1 matching over 7 bases. The TCR comes from a woman aged 18 to 35 with acute or convalescent COVID-19. CDR3 coding DNA: TGTGCCAGCAGCTTGACAGGGATGGGAACTGAAGCTTTCTTT. Amino acids: CASSLTGMGTEAFF.